Sequencing of this T cell receptor beta chain was carried out in a study of siplizumab effects on memory and regulatory T cells. This clone was recorded a few times. The germline V gene encodes CDR1 LNHDA and CDR2 SQIVND (reference sequence). V lost 8 bases to trimming and J lost 8 bases, with 10 bases between them. This CDR3 is 12 amino acids long. The protocol was immunoSEQ multiplex PCR, while the TCRdb copy is restricted to in-frame clones and leaves out a portion. The data show tens of thousands of clones, with roughly 94% seen just once and around 0.33% held by the top ten. This sequence originates from a human donor in good health. Material: non-Treg CD4+ T cells sorted from blood. The chain joins TRBV19 to TRBJ1-6, with D maybe TRBD1 (5 bases). This CDR3 reads CASRRGDSPLHF. Here the CDR3 DNA reads TGTGCCAGTCGCCGGGGGGATTCACCCCTCCACTTT. Together with reference TRBV19 and TRBJ1-6, the CDR3 gives the full variable domain: DGGITQSPKYLFRKEGQNVTLSCEQNLNHDAMYWYRQDPGQGLRLIYYSQIVNDFQKGDIAEGYSVSREKKESFPLTVTSAQKNPTAFYLCASRRGDSPLHFGNGTRLTVT.